A selection of T cell receptor beta chains follows, all from one sample in a study of shared clonotypes between healthy human individuals. Sequencing was performed with immunoSEQ multiplex PCR; in TCRdb, only in-frame clones are kept and a portion is missing. The sample carries approximately 2,000,000 clones, 85% to 95% recorded once. The specimen sequenced was naive CD4+ T cells from PBMCs. The receptor set was obtained from a man aged 18 to 30 in good health. Some clones in this sample may be carry-over from other donors' samples. CDR3s include the opening cysteine and the closing phenylalanine or tryptophan. A D gene is named only where the DNA matches it firmly. The size field is filled for only some rows; it gives once, few, many or a size class.

v_call: TRBV28
clone_size: NA
j_call: TRBJ2-7
d_call: TRBD2
cdr3_nt: TGTGCCAGCAGTTTTTGGGCTAGCGGGGTGGGGGACTACGAGCAGTACTTC
cdr3_aa: CASSFWASGVGDYEQYF

v_call: TRBV4-2
clone_size: NA
j_call: TRBJ2-1
d_call: NA
cdr3_nt: TGTGCCAGCAGCCAGACCCCCGACAGTCAGTTCTTC
cdr3_aa: CASSQTPDSQFF

v_call: TRBV6-6
clone_size: NA
j_call: TRBJ1-2
d_call: TRBD1
cdr3_nt: TGTGCCAGCAGTTACATGGACAGGGGAGGCACCTTC
cdr3_aa: CASSYMDRGGTF

v_call: TRBV11-2
clone_size: NA
j_call: TRBJ1-5
d_call: NA
cdr3_nt: TGTGCCAGCAGCCAAGATAGCAATCAGCCCCAGCATTTT
cdr3_aa: CASSQDSNQPQHF

v_call: TRBV4-1
clone_size: NA
j_call: TRBJ1-1
d_call: NA
cdr3_nt: TGCGCCAGCAGCTACGGAGTGTCTGAAGCTTTCTTT
cdr3_aa: CASSYGVSEAFF

v_call: TRBV5-1
clone_size: NA
j_call: TRBJ2-7
d_call: TRBD2
cdr3_nt: TGCGCCAGCAGCTTGGCGGGGACTAGTACTAGCGAGCAGTACTTC
cdr3_aa: CASSLAGTSTSEQYF

v_call: TRBV9
clone_size: NA
j_call: TRBJ2-7
d_call: NA
cdr3_nt: TGTGCCAGCAGCGTCTCCGTCCCTTTCAGCGAGCAGTACTTC
cdr3_aa: CASSVSVPFSEQYF

v_call: TRBV5-1
clone_size: NA
j_call: TRBJ2-2
d_call: NA
cdr3_nt: TGCGCCAGCATCAAGACCATGGACACCGGGGAGCTGTTTTTT
cdr3_aa: CASIKTMDTGELFF

v_call: TRBV11-2
clone_size: NA
j_call: TRBJ2-2
d_call: TRBD2
cdr3_nt: TGTGCCAGCAGCTTCATAGCGGGAGCGAGCGGGGAGCTGTTTTTT
cdr3_aa: CASSFIAGASGELFF

v_call: TRBV7-2
clone_size: NA
j_call: TRBJ2-5
d_call: NA
cdr3_nt: TGTGCCAGCAGCTTAGGGGCATTGGAGACCCAGTACTTC
cdr3_aa: CASSLGALETQYF

v_call: TRBV28
clone_size: once
j_call: TRBJ1-1
d_call: NA
cdr3_nt: TGTGCCAGCAGTTTGCCAGGGCGTTCGAGCACTGAAGCTTTCTTT
cdr3_aa: CASSLPGRSSTEAFF

v_call: TRBV5-1
clone_size: NA
j_call: TRBJ2-2
d_call: TRBD2
cdr3_nt: TGCGCCACCACCGGGACTACAAACACCGGGGAGCTGTTTTTT
cdr3_aa: CATTGTTNTGELFF

v_call: TRBV7-3
clone_size: NA
j_call: TRBJ1-1
d_call: TRBD1
cdr3_nt: TGTGCCAGCAGCCCCAGGGGGGTTAGCACTGAAGCTTTCTTT
cdr3_aa: CASSPRGVSTEAFF

v_call: TRBV30
clone_size: few
j_call: TRBJ1-1
d_call: NA
cdr3_nt: TGTGCCTGGGGTCGGCGGGTCCCTGAAGCTTTCTTT
cdr3_aa: CAWGRRVPEAFF

v_call: TRBV9
clone_size: NA
j_call: TRBJ2-5
d_call: NA
cdr3_nt: TGTGCCAGCAGCCGGGACCAAGGATGGGAGACCCAGTACTTC
cdr3_aa: CASSRDQGWETQYF

v_call: TRBV6-5
clone_size: NA
j_call: TRBJ2-7
d_call: NA
cdr3_nt: TGTGCCATAGCCCTCCCCTACGAGCAGTACTTC
cdr3_aa: CAIALPYEQYF

v_call: TRBV4-1
clone_size: NA
j_call: TRBJ2-3
d_call: NA
cdr3_nt: TGCGCCAGCAGCCAGCACACAGATACGCAGTATTTT
cdr3_aa: CASSQHTDTQYF

v_call: TRBV6-1
clone_size: NA
j_call: TRBJ1-3
d_call: NA
cdr3_nt: TGTGCCAGCAGTGAGCGACAGTTTCTCTCCGTGGACACCATATATTTT
cdr3_aa: CASSERQFLSVDTIYF

v_call: TRBV5-1
clone_size: NA
j_call: TRBJ2-3
d_call: NA
cdr3_nt: TGCGCCAGTTTACGGGACGTTGGAAGCACAGATACGCAGTATTTT
cdr3_aa: CASLRDVGSTDTQYF

v_call: TRBV10-1
clone_size: NA
j_call: TRBJ2-1
d_call: TRBD2
cdr3_nt: TGCGCCATTAACCCTGGGACTAGCGGGAGGCCACCAATCTCCTACAATGAGCAGTTCTTC
cdr3_aa: CAINPGTSGRPPISYNEQFF

v_call: TRBV7-2
clone_size: NA
j_call: TRBJ2-5
d_call: NA
cdr3_nt: TGTGCCAGCAGCTTAGACCCGGCCAGAGAGACCCAGTACTTC
cdr3_aa: CASSLDPARETQYF

v_call: TRBV19
clone_size: NA
j_call: TRBJ1-4
d_call: NA
cdr3_nt: TGTGCCAGTAGTATAATCCAGGGAAATGAAAAACTGTTTTTT
cdr3_aa: CASSIIQGNEKLFF

v_call: TRBV5-1
clone_size: NA
j_call: TRBJ2-1
d_call: NA
cdr3_nt: TGCGCCAGCAGCCCCGAGGGGGGGGACGCCGAGCAGTTCTTC
cdr3_aa: CASSPEGGDAEQFF

v_call: TRBV7-2
clone_size: NA
j_call: TRBJ2-2
d_call: NA
cdr3_nt: TGTGCCAGCAGCTTAGCGATTCTTAACACCGGGGAGCTGTTTTTT
cdr3_aa: CASSLAILNTGELFF

v_call: TRBV7-3
clone_size: NA
j_call: TRBJ2-1
d_call: NA
cdr3_nt: TGTGCCAGCAGCCCAAATCCGAATTACAATGAGCAGTTCTTC
cdr3_aa: CASSPNPNYNEQFF